Sequencing of this TCR beta chain was carried out in a study of blood T cells in healthy people across ages. Study-wide results and limits: Measured against age, TCR beta diversity per million T cells decreased in a roughly linear manner. From one million sequenced T cells, diversity estimates were lower bounds.

To note about this clonotype: Its target is not known.

Every donor contributed approximately 10 milliliters of peripheral blood by blood draw. The study isolated at least 6.5 million PBMCs from each sample. The CDR3 length is 15 residues. The J segment lost 9 bases and the V segment lost 8 bases, leaving 18 bases of the junction unmatched. Germline V gene lookup returns CDR1 SNHLY and CDR2 FYNNEI. Together with a sample-barcoded 5' primer, a J-beta primer mix was included in a second PCR lasting about 7 to 11 cycles. A single record per CDR3 protein comes from TCRdb applying MiXCR to the 5' RACE reads. The sample has 800,000 to 950,000 distinct CDR3 sequences, around 48% seen once.

The receptor's source is a man aged 30-40 years in good health. The chain recombines TRBV2 with TRBJ2-5; 7 positions match TRBD1. Specimen: blood. For the CDR3, the DNA is TGTGCCAGCGCCTCTTTTCGGGACAGCGCAGCGGCCCAGTACTTC. The encoded protein is CASASFRDSAAAQYF.